Presented here are 4 T cell receptor beta chains from one specimen sequenced in a study of T cells in localized non-small cell lung cancer. Sequencing was performed with immunoSEQ multiplex PCR; in TCRdb, only in-frame clones are kept and a portion is missing. This table has about 5,400 clones, less than 40% appearing once. Sequenced here: lung tumor tissue, sampled before any cancer treatment. These receptors all stem from a male donor older than 55 with stage I squamous cell lung carcinoma.

This chain uses TRBV11-1 with TRBJ1-1; 10 nucleotides match TRBD1. V gave up 5 bases and J gave up 6 bases; unmatched junction bases: 6. In germline, CDR1 is SGHAT, CDR2 FQDESV (reference sequence). The CDR3 consists of 14 residues. The CDR3 coding sequence is TGTGCCAGCAGCCCGGGACAGGGGTTTCCTGAAGCTTTCTTT. It translates to CASSPGQGFPEAFF.

This clone was counted between two and nine times. This chain uses TRBV6-8 with TRBJ1-4; D gene unclear. The germline V and J ends were trimmed by 5 bases and 10 bases, with 14 bases remaining between them. The CDR3 sequence is 13 residues long. Germline V gene lookup returns CDR1 MNHGY and CDR2 SAAAGT. The CDR3 region is CASSEKPLGKLFF. CDR3 nucleotides: TGTGCCAGCAGTGAGAAGCCACTTGGAAAACTGTTTTTT.

The chain uses TRBV6-8 and TRBJ1-2; D remains unclear. This CDR3 has 20 amino acids. The V gene lost 9 bases and the J gene lost 2 bases, with 34 bases spanning the gap. Germline V gene data show CDR1 as MNHGY and CDR2 as SAAAGT. For the CDR3, the DNA is TGTGCCAGTAGTGTATCCCATGTGGGCCCCCTAGGGCAGAAGAACTATGGCTACACCTTC. Protein: CASSVSHVGPLGQKNYGYTF.

This clone is labeled as medium-sized. The V and J genes are TRBV18 and TRBJ1-6; D gene ambiguous. The length of the CDR3 is 14 residues. V lost 6 bases and J 8 bases, leaving 14 bases between the germline ends. CDR1 is KGHSH, CDR2 LQKENI, per germline. The CDR3 DNA follows: TGTGCCAGCTCCGGAACTTTCGGGGATTCACCCCTCCACTTT. Amino acid sequence: CASSGTFGDSPLHF.